A selection of T cell receptor beta chains follows, all from one sample in a study of human T cells and chemical hapten exposure. TCRdb processed the RACE reads anew with MiXCR; each CDR3 protein has one entry. This sample has 150,000 or so distinct CDR3 sequences; roughly 14% occur once, and the top ten carry less than 2%. The sequenced sample was whole blood, obtained in connection with sensitization to the hapten diphenylcyclopropenone (DPC). Receptors were obtained from a woman aged 25 to 39 with alopecia areata. Some clones in this sample may be carry-over from other donors' samples. Each CDR3 is given with its conserved first and last residue. Each record gives: J gene, V gene, D gene, clone size, CDR3 protein, CDR3 DNA. D genes are given only for firm matches. Rows give clone size only sometimes, using once, few, many, or a class for an expanded clone.

j_gene: TRBJ2-7; v_gene: TRBV20-1; d_gene: TRBD2; abundance: NA; CDR3aa: CSARTSGNEQYF; CDR3nt: TGCAGTGCTAGGACTAGCGGGAACGAGCAGTACTTC
j_gene: TRBJ2-2; v_gene: TRBV10-3; d_gene: NA; abundance: few; CDR3aa: CAISDSGSGELFF; CDR3nt: TGTGCCATCAGTGACTCCGGTTCCGGGGAGCTGTTTTTT
j_gene: TRBJ1-2; v_gene: TRBV5-5; d_gene: TRBD1; abundance: many; CDR3aa: CASSATGDEVGYGYTF; CDR3nt: TGTGCCAGCAGCGCGACAGGGGATGAGGTGGGCTATGGCTACACCTTC
j_gene: TRBJ2-3; v_gene: TRBV24-1; d_gene: TRBD2; abundance: few; CDR3aa: CATSEPAGTGTDTQYF; CDR3nt: TGTGCCACCAGTGAACCAGCGGGAACCGGCACAGATACGCAGTATTTT
j_gene: TRBJ2-3; v_gene: TRBV10-3; d_gene: NA; abundance: NA; CDR3aa: CAISGGTDTQYF; CDR3nt: TGTGCCATCAGTGGGGGAACAGATACGCAGTATTTT
j_gene: TRBJ2-7; v_gene: TRBV2; d_gene: NA; abundance: NA; CDR3aa: CASGGDGYEQYF; CDR3nt: TGTGCCAGCGGGGGTGACGGCTACGAGCAGTACTTC
j_gene: TRBJ2-7; v_gene: TRBV3-1; d_gene: NA; abundance: many; CDR3aa: CASSQVAQSSYEQYF; CDR3nt: TGTGCCAGCAGCCAAGTAGCTCAGAGCTCCTACGAGCAGTACTTC
j_gene: TRBJ1-1; v_gene: TRBV18; d_gene: TRBD1; abundance: few; CDR3aa: CASSSPGGHTEAFF; CDR3nt: TGTGCCAGCTCATCTCCAGGGGGCCACACTGAAGCTTTCTTT
j_gene: TRBJ1-5; v_gene: TRBV6-5; d_gene: NA; abundance: few; CDR3aa: CASSQTLDQPQHF; CDR3nt: TGTGCCAGCAGTCAGACTCTGGACCAGCCCCAGCATTTT
j_gene: TRBJ2-7; v_gene: TRBV5-5; d_gene: NA; abundance: many; CDR3aa: CASSEDPTGRPYEQYF; CDR3nt: TGTGCCAGCAGCGAAGACCCTACAGGTCGCCCCTACGAGCAGTACTTC
j_gene: TRBJ2-7; v_gene: TRBV6-5; d_gene: NA; abundance: NA; CDR3aa: CASSGRSRQDLLYEQYF; CDR3nt: TGTGCCAGCAGTGGCCGGAGCCGACAGGACCTCTTGTACGAGCAGTACTTC
j_gene: TRBJ2-1; v_gene: TRBV6-5; d_gene: NA; abundance: many; CDR3aa: CASSYAGFSYNEQFF; CDR3nt: TGTGCCAGCAGTTACGCCGGATTTTCCTACAATGAGCAGTTCTTC
j_gene: TRBJ2-7; v_gene: TRBV9; d_gene: NA; abundance: few; CDR3aa: CASSETNSNEQYF; CDR3nt: TGTGCCAGCAGCGAAACGAATTCTAACGAGCAGTACTTC
j_gene: TRBJ2-7; v_gene: TRBV29-1; d_gene: TRBD1; abundance: NA; CDR3aa: CSAETGASHEQYF; CDR3nt: TGCAGCGCTGAGACAGGGGCCTCCCACGAGCAGTACTTC
j_gene: TRBJ1-5; v_gene: TRBV19; d_gene: NA; abundance: few; CDR3aa: CASSTFLSEGSNQPQHF; CDR3nt: TGTGCCAGTAGTACGTTCCTCAGTGAGGGAAGCAATCAGCCCCAGCATTTT
j_gene: TRBJ2-4; v_gene: TRBV7-2; d_gene: TRBD2; abundance: NA; CDR3aa: CASTNRLATNIQYF; CDR3nt: TGTGCCAGCACCAACCGACTAGCCACAAACATTCAGTACTTC
j_gene: TRBJ1-3; v_gene: TRBV7-6; d_gene: TRBD1; abundance: many; CDR3aa: CASSLRTGSGNTIYF; CDR3nt: TGTGCCAGCAGCTTAAGGACAGGGTCTGGAAACACCATATATTTT
j_gene: TRBJ1-5; v_gene: TRBV6-2/TRBV6-3; d_gene: NA; abundance: few; CDR3aa: CASSYRGQGPDQPQHF; CDR3nt: TGTGCCAGCAGTTACCGGGGGCAGGGGCCGGATCAGCCCCAGCATTTT
j_gene: TRBJ2-2; v_gene: TRBV6-6; d_gene: NA; abundance: few; CDR3aa: CASMGVGETGELFF; CDR3nt: TGTGCCAGCATGGGAGTGGGAGAAACCGGGGAGCTGTTTTTT
j_gene: TRBJ2-2; v_gene: TRBV4-1; d_gene: TRBD2; abundance: many; CDR3aa: CASRPGGLVAGNTGELFF; CDR3nt: TGCGCCAGCCGGCCGGGTGGATTGGTAGCGGGGAACACCGGGGAGCTGTTTTTT